The 8 T cell receptor beta chains presented below share a single source sample, sequenced in a study of blood T cell repertoires in COVID-19. Clones were read by immunoSEQ multiplex PCR, and TCRdb kept only the in-frame ones, dropping some. The sample consists of approximately 300,000 clones, more than 85% of them appearing once. Input material: PBMCs or T cells enriched from blood (not recorded which). The receptors come from a woman aged 25 to 39 who had been exposed to COVID-19.

This sequence joins TRBV12-3 or TRBV12-4 and TRBJ2-5; 7 bases align to TRBD1. With V trimmed by 6 bases and J by 5 bases, 6 bases remained unmatched. The CDR3 is 13 amino acids. CDR3 sequence reads: CASRNRGWETQYF. The CDR3 DNA reads TGTGCCAGCAGGAACAGGGGCTGGGAGACCCAGTACTTC.

This chain connects TRBV6-2 or TRBV6-3 to TRBJ2-7; TRBD2 matches at 11 bases. J was trimmed by 3 bases and V by 2 bases; bases with no gene match: 12. CDR3 length: 18 amino acids. In germline, CDR1 is MNHEY, CDR2 SVGEGT. CDR3 nucleotide sequence: TGTGCCAGCAGTTACGTTGGCCCTAGCGGGGGGTTGTACTACGAGCAGTACTTC. Amino acids: CASSYVGPSGGLYYEQYF.

The table lists this clone with a count of one. The rearrangement joins TRBV2 to TRBJ2-7; 7 nucleotides line up with TRBD2. J was trimmed by 3 bases and V by 7 bases; bases with no gene match: 6. CDR3 length equals 13 residues. Per germline, CDR1 SNHLY and CDR2 FYNNEI. Here the CDR3 DNA reads TGTGCCAGCACCCCGGGGGGATACTACGAGCAGTACTTC. Translating gives CASTPGGYYEQYF.

This chain connects TRBV9 to TRBJ1-2; no definite D call. Between the trimmed V and J ends, which lost 4 bases and 2 bases, there was a span of 3 bases. The V gene's germline CDR1 is SGDLS and CDR2 YYNGEE. The CDR3 consists of 11 residues. In DNA form, the CDR3 reads TGTGCCAGCAGCTCAAACTATGGCTACACCTTC. It yields the protein CASSSNYGYTF.

The rearrangement links TRBV5-4 to TRBJ2-5; D is perhaps TRBD1 (6 bases). V shed 0 bases and J shed 0 bases, with 12 bases lying between them. Germline values: CDR1 SGHNT, CDR2 YYREEE (reference sequence). This CDR3 has 16 residues. CDR3 sequence (DNA): TGTGCCAGCAGCTTGGGAGGGGGAGAGTACCAAGAGACCCAGTACTTC. The encoded protein is CASSLGGGEYQETQYF.

This clone was counted between two and nine times. The chain employs TRBV6-2 or TRBV6-3 and TRBJ1-2; D remains unclear. Trimming left V 5 bases short and J 3 bases short, with 7 bases between. Per germline, CDR1 MNHEY and CDR2 SVGEGT. This CDR3 comprises 12 residues. The CDR3 is CASSRRDYGYTF. The CDR3, as DNA: TGTGCCAGCAGTCGCCGGGACTATGGCTACACCTTC.

The J gene is TRBJ2-7, the V gene TRBV5-5, with TRBD1 matching 7 bases. This CDR3 contains 16 residues. From germline, CDR1 is SGHKS and CDR2 YYEKEE (reference sequence). J lost 5 bases, V lost 2 bases, and 13 bases had no gene match. The CDR3, as DNA: TGTGCCAGCAGCTTCTTAGGGGGCGGGCTAAGCAACGAGCAGTACTTC. Residues: CASSFLGGGLSNEQYF. Combining the CDR3 with reference TRBV5-5 and TRBJ2-7 gives the whole variable domain DAGVTQSPTHLIKTRGQQVTLRCSPISGHKSVSWYQQVLGQGPQFIFQYYEKEERGRGNFPDRFSARQFPNYSSELNVNALLLGDSALYLCASSFLGGGLSNEQYFGPGTRLTVT.

The rearrangement links TRBV5-1 to TRBJ2-3; TRBD1 aligns across 11 bases. Losses at the gene ends were 3 bases for V and 6 bases for J; bases not matched to a gene: 3. Germline V gene data show CDR1 as SGHRS and CDR2 as YFSETQ. The CDR3 loop spans 14 amino acids. CDR3 nucleotide sequence: TGCGCCAGCAGCTGGGACAGGGGGTCGGATACGCAGTATTTT. Residues: CASSWDRGSDTQYF.